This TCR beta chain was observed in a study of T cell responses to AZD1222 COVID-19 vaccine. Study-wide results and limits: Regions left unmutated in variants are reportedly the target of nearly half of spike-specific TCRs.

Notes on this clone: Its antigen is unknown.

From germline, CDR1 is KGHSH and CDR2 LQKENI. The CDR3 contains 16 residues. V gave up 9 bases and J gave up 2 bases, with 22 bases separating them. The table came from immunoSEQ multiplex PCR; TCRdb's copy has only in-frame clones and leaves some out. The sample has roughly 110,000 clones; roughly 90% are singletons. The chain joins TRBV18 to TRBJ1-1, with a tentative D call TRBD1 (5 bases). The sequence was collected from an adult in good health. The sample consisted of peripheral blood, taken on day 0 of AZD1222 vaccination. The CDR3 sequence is CASSSLGGTLNTEAFF. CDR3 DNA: TGTGCCAGTTCATCCCTGGGCGGGACCCTCAACACTGAAGCTTTCTTT.